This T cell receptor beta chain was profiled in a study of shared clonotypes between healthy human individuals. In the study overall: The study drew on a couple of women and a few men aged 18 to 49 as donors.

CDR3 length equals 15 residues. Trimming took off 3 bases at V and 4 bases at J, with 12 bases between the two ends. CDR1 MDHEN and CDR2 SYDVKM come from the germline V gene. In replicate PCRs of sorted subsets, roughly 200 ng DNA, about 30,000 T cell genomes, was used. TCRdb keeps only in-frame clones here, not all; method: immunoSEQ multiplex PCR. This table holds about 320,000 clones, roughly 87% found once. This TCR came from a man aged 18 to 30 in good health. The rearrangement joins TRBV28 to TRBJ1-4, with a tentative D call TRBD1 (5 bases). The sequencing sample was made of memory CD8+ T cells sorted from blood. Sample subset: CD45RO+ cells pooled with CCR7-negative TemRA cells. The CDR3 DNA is TGTGCCAGCAGTTTTGAGACAGTAGATAATGAAAAACTGTTTTTT. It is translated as CASSFETVDNEKLFF.